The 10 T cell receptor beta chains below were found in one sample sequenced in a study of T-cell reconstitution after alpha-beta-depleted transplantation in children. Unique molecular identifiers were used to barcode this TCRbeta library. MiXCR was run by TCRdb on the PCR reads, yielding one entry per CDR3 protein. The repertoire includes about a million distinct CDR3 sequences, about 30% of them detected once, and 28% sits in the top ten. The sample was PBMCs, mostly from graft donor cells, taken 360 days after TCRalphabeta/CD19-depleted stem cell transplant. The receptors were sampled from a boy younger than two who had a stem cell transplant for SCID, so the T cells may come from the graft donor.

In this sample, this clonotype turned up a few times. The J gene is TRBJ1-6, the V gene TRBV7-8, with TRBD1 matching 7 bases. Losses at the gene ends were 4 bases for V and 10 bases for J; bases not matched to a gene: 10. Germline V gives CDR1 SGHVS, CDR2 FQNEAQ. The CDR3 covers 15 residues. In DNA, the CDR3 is TGTGCCAGCAGCTCCAGACAGGGTGTCCGGTCACCCCTCCACTTT. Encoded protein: CASSSRQGVRSPLHF.

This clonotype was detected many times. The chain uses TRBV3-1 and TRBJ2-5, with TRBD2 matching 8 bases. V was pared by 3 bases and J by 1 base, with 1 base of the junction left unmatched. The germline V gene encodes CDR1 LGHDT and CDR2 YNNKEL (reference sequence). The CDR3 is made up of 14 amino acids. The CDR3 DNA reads TGTGCCAGCAGCCAGCGGGGGGCCCAAGAGACCCAGTACTTC. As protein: CASSQRGAQETQYF.

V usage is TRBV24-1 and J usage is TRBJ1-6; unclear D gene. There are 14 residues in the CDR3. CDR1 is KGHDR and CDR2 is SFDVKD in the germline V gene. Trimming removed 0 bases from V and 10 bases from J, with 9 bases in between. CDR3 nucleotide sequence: TGTGCCACCAGTGATTTGGTGCCGGACTCACCCCTCCACTTT. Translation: CATSDLVPDSPLHF.

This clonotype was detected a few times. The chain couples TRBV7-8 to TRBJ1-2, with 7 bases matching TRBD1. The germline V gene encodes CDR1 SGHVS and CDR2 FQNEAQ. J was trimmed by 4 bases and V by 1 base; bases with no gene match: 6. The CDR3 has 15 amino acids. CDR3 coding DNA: TGTGCCAGCAGCTTAGGGGGGACAGACGTCTATGGCTACACCTTC. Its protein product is CASSLGGTDVYGYTF.

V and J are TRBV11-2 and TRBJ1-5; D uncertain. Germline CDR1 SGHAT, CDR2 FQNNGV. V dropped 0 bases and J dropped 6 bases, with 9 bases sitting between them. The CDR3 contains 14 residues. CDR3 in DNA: TGTGCCAGCAGCTTAGAATTGTCTGGTCAGCCCCAGCATTTT. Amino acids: CASSLELSGQPQHF.

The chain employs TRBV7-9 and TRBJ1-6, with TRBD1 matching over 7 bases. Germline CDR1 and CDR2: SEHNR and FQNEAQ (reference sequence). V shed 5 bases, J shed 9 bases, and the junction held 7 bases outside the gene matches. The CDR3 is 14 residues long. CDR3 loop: CASSQGGLGSPLHF. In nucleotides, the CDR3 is TGTGCCAGCAGCCAAGGGGGCCTGGGTTCACCCCTCCACTTT.

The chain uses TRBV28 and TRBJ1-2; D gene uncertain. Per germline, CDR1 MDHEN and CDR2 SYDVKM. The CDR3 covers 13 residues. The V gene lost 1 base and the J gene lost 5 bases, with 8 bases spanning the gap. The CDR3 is CASSLSDWYGYTF. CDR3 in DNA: TGTGCCAGCAGTTTATCGGACTGGTATGGCTACACCTTC.

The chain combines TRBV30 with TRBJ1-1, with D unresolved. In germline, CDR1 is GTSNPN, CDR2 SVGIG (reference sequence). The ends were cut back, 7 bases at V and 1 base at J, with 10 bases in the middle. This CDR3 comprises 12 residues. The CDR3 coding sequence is TGTGCCTACGCTGTAGGGAACACTGAAGCTTTCTTT. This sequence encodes CAYAVGNTEAFF.

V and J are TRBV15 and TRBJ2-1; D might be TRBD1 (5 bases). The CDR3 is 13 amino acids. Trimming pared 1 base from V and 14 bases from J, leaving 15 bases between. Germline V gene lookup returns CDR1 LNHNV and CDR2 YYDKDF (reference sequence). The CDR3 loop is CATSRGAGQVKFF. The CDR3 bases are TGTGCCACCAGCAGAGGGGCAGGGCAGGTGAAGTTCTTC.

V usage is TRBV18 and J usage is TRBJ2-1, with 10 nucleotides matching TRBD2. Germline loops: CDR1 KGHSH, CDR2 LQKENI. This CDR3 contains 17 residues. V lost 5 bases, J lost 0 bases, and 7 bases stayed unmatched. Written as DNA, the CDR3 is TGTGCCAGCTCATCCAATAGCGGGGGGCTCTCCTACAATGAGCAGTTCTTC. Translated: CASSSNSGGLSYNEQFF.